This T cell receptor beta chain was retrieved from a study of T cell responses to AZD1222 COVID-19 vaccine. The wider study: Researchers grouped second doses given at about 4 or about 12 weeks into one pool.

V lost 1 base, J lost 3 bases, and 7 bases stayed unmatched. The CDR3 contains 16 residues. Germline V lookup: CDR1 LGHDT, CDR2 YNNKEL (reference sequence). Whole-study results and caveats: Without day 14 samples, only post-peak T cell repertoires were studied. Distributed over spike, vaccine-associated CD4 TCRs predominated at 160-218 and 743-854.

The method was immunoSEQ multiplex PCR; TCRdb's version includes in-frame clones alone and lacks a portion of them. The table has 150,000 to 200,000 clones, 90% to 95% seen once. Concerning this clone itself: The antigen is undetermined.

This clonotype was sampled from an adult in good health. The rearrangement links TRBV3-1 (or the pseudogene TRBV3-2) to TRBJ2-7; 9 bases agree with TRBD2. Specimen: peripheral blood, collected on day 0 of AZD1222 vaccination. The CDR3 sequence: CASSQVGGRAHYEQYF. DNA for the CDR3: TGTGCCAGCAGCCAAGTGGGCGGGAGGGCCCACTACGAGCAGTACTTC.